These T cell receptor beta chains were read from a single sample in a study of blood T cell repertoires in COVID-19. Sequenced by immunoSEQ multiplex PCR; TCRdb stores in-frame clones only, minus some. Among roughly 400,000 clones listed, about 90% were seen once. Material for sequencing was PBMCs or T cells enriched from blood (not recorded which). The receptors originated from a young man who had recovered from COVID-19. CDR3s leave out the opening cysteine and the closing phenylalanine or tryptophan. A D gene is named only where the DNA matches it firmly.

TRBV3-1/TRBV3-2	TRBJ1-1	-	ASSPPKTGSTEAF
TRBV7-2	TRBJ1-1	-	ASSLLHGTLNTEAF
TRBV5-6	TRBJ2-2	TRBD2	ASSFGTSGGTNTGELF
TRBV5-1	TRBJ2-1	-	ASSWSPDSGEQF
TRBV5-4	TRBJ1-1	-	ASSTAPTEAF
TRBV24-1	TRBJ2-7	TRBD2	ATSRLAGHEQY
TRBV27	TRBJ1-2	TRBD1	ASSLKPGQGVWGGYT
TRBV12-3/TRBV12-4	TRBJ2-1	-	ASSASGEKQF
TRBV18	TRBJ1-6	-	ASSPESGNSPLH
TRBV24-1	TRBJ2-7	-	ATSTSRGLTYEQY
TRBV25-1	TRBJ1-4	TRBD1	ASSDLGRGPATNEKLF
TRBV9	TRBJ1-2	-	ASSAPPLYPGKGNYGYT
TRBV18	TRBJ1-1	-	ASSRSVGSLGGTEAF
TRBV28	TRBJ1-1	TRBD1	ASSTRGLGTEAF
TRBV5-5	TRBJ1-1	-	ASSLAGGMNTEAF
TRBV2	TRBJ1-5	TRBD1	ASSWDRADNQPQH
TRBV6-5	TRBJ2-3	TRBD1	ASSNRGWQDTQY
TRBV7-2	TRBJ2-3	TRBD2	ASSLKSGTSGSLGTQY
TRBV5-1	TRBJ1-4	-	ASSFGGRYEKLF
TRBV11-2	TRBJ2-1	-	ASSGGNNNEQF
TRBV6-1	TRBJ1-1	-	ASSESSFFAANTEAF
TRBV5-1	TRBJ1-2	-	ASSLVAGNYGYT
TRBV5-8	TRBJ1-6	TRBD1	ASSSDRLNSPLH
TRBV30	TRBJ2-1	-	AWSVGAGLNEQF
TRBV5-4	TRBJ2-2	-	ASSLESAGELF
TRBV11-2	TRBJ1-3	-	ASSLDGRLGNTIY
TRBV20-1	TRBJ1-1	-	SAQGRTEAF
TRBV3-1/TRBV3-2	TRBJ2-6	-	ASSPKSDMPSGANVLT
TRBV10-2	TRBJ1-5	-	ASRAAGGNQPQH
TRBV27	TRBJ1-2	-	ASSSTNTGYYGYT
TRBV21-1	TRBJ2-1	-	ASSTKRHGGSYNEQF
TRBV15	TRBJ1-5	-	ATSRDKGGQPQH
TRBV4-1	TRBJ2-1	-	ASSQDRVNEQF
TRBV7-9	TRBJ2-7	TRBD2	ASSPGTSSYEQY
TRBV3-1/TRBV3-2	TRBJ1-1	-	ASTGGIGNTEAF
TRBV19	TRBJ1-5	-	ASSIGDQPQH
TRBV28	TRBJ2-6	TRBD1	AKMRTGDLSGANVLT
TRBV30	TRBJ2-7	-	AWSIDSNYEQY
TRBV3-1/TRBV3-2	TRBJ2-4	-	ASSPPGLRVNIQY
TRBV11-2	TRBJ1-2	-	ASSLEGASIYGYT
TRBV27	TRBJ1-2	-	ASSLTGSMDYT
TRBV28	TRBJ1-4	-	ASSLAVSHGEKLF
TRBV10-3	TRBJ1-1	TRBD1	AISDQDRVNTEAF
TRBV12-3/TRBV12-4	TRBJ1-1	-	ASRPLTVEAF
TRBV6-5	TRBJ1-5	TRBD1	ASSSGQYSNQPQH
TRBV19	TRBJ1-5	TRBD1	ASSRDRDQPQH
TRBV5-1	TRBJ2-2	-	ASSLASGRVPGELF
TRBV6-5	TRBJ1-5	-	ASSLSSNQPQH
TRBV11-2	TRBJ2-5	TRBD1	ASSQRTGTQETQY
TRBV18	TRBJ1-3	-	ASSQDTGPGNTIY
TRBV4-1	TRBJ1-3	TRBD1	ASSRRQGVYSGNTIY
TRBV6-5	TRBJ2-7	-	ASSYALGRSVYEQY
TRBV19	TRBJ1-1	-	ASSPRGVNTEAF
TRBV5-5	TRBJ1-1	TRBD1	ASSYRTGANTEAF
TRBV7-3	TRBJ1-6	-	ASSEQAISSYNSPLH
TRBV18	TRBJ2-1	TRBD1	ASSTPGQGYSPYNEQF
TRBV10-3	TRBJ1-5	TRBD1	AISSGTDNQPQH